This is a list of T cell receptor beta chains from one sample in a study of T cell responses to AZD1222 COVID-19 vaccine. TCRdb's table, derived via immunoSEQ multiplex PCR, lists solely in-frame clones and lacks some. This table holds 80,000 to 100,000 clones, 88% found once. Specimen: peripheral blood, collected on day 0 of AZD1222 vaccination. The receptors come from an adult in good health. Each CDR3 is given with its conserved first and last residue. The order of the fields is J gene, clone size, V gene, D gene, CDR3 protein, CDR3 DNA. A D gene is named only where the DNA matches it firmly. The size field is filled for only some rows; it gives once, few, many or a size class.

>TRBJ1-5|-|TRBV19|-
CASTRGGFGPQHF
TGTGCCAGCACCCGGGGGGGATTCGGGCCCCAGCATTTT
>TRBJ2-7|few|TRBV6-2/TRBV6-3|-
CASSATVPSYEQYF
TGTGCCAGCAGTGCCACAGTTCCCTCCTACGAGCAGTACTTC
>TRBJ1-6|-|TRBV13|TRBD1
CASSRRQGDSPLHF
TGTGCCAGCAGCCGAAGACAGGGCGATTCACCCCTCCACTTT
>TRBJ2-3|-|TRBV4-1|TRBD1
CASSRGQATDTQYF
TGCGCCAGCAGCCGAGGACAGGCCACAGATACGCAGTATTTT
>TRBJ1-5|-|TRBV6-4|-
CASSEGSNQPQHF
TGTGCCAGCAGTGAGGGTAGCAATCAGCCCCAGCATTTT
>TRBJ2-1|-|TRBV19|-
CASSIYNEQFF
TGTGCCAGTAGTATATACAATGAGCAGTTCTTC
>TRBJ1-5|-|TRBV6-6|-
CASSSPAIGLPQHF
TGTGCCAGCAGTTCCCCGGCCATTGGCCTGCCCCAGCATTTT
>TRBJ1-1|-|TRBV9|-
CASSGGGSNTEAFF
TGTGCCAGCAGTGGCGGGGGCTCGAACACTGAAGCTTTCTTT
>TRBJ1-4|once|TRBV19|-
CASSIMMGRTNEKLFF
TGTGCCAGTAGTATAATGATGGGAAGGACTAATGAAAAACTGTTTTTT
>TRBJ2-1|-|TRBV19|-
CASSIDLWASYNEQFF
TGTGCCAGTAGTATAGATCTGTGGGCCTCCTACAATGAGCAGTTCTTC
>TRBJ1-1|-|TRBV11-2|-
CASSLEDGAFF
TGTGCCAGCAGCTTAGAGGACGGAGCTTTCTTT
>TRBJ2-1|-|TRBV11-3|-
CASSGDPIGSYNEQFF
TGTGCCAGCAGCGGGGACCCTATAGGCTCCTACAATGAGCAGTTCTTC
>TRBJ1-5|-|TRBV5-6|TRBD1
CASSLTGTGGLGSNQPQHF
TGTGCCAGCAGCCTAACCGGGACAGGGGGCCTGGGTAGCAATCAGCCCCAGCATTTT
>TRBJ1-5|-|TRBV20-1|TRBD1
CSASLGTGGNQPQHF
TGCAGTGCTAGTTTAGGGACAGGAGGCAATCAGCCCCAGCATTTT
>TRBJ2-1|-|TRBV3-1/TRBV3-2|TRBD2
CASSPGLAGYNEQFF
TGTGCCAGCAGCCCGGGACTAGCGGGGTACAATGAGCAGTTCTTC
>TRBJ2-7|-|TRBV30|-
CAWSHKQGWEQYF
TGTGCCTGGAGTCACAAACAGGGTTGGGAGCAGTACTTC
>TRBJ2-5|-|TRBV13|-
CASIKLSRSEVETQYF
TGTGCCAGTATAAAGTTAAGCCGTTCCGAAGTGGAGACCCAGTACTTC
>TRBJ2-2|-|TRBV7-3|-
CASSLQTSRSGELFF
TGTGCCAGCAGTTTGCAGACTAGTAGGTCCGGGGAGCTGTTTTTT
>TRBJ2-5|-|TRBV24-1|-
CATSVGGTGQETQYF
TGTGCCACCAGTGTTGGGGGCACTGGCCAAGAGACCCAGTACTTC
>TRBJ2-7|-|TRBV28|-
CASSLLVAGLSVGEQYF
TGTGCCAGCAGTTTATTGGTGGCGGGACTGTCGGTAGGTGAGCAGTACTTC
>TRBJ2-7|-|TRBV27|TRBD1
CASSSRQGSSAYF
TGTGCCAGCAGTTCCCGACAGGGTTCCTCGGCGTACTTC
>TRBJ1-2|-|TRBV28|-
CAGRGQGKTIGYTF
TGCGCTGGGCGGGGGCAGGGAAAAACTATCGGCTACACCTTC
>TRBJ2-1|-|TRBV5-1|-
CASSLDTSNEQFF
TGCGCCAGCAGCTTGGATACTAGCAATGAGCAGTTCTTC
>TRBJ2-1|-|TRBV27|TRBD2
CASSLGLGGSGADNEQFF
TGTGCCAGCTCACTAGGGCTCGGGGGAAGCGGGGCCGACAATGAGCAGTTCTTC
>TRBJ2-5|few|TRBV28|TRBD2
CASSSSGSFFATQYF
TGTGCCAGCAGTTCTAGCGGGAGTTTTTTTGCTACCCAGTACTTC
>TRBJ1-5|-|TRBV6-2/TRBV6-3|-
CASSIVGEPQHF
TGTGCCAGCAGCATCGTTGGCGAGCCCCAGCATTTT
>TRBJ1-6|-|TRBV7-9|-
CASSSWGGDNSPLHF
TGTGCCAGCAGCTCCTGGGGGGGGGATAATTCACCCCTCCACTTT
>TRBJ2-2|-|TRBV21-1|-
CASSKGLAGGPGAGELFF
TGTGCCAGCAGCAAAGGACTAGCGGGAGGGCCGGGCGCCGGGGAGCTGTTTTTT
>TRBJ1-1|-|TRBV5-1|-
CASSLTGANTEAFF
TGCGCCAGCAGCCTGACCGGGGCGAACACTGAAGCTTTCTTT
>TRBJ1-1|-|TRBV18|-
CASSNQDGGVNTEAFF
TGTGCCAGCTCTAACCAGGATGGGGGAGTGAACACTGAAGCTTTCTTT
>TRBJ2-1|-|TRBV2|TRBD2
CASMEREGPNEQFF
TGTGCCAGCATGGAGCGGGAGGGCCCAAATGAGCAGTTCTTC
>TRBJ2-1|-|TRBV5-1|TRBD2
CASSLVHAGEDEQFF
TGCGCCAGCAGCTTGGTTCATGCGGGAGAGGATGAGCAGTTCTTC